This T cell receptor beta chain was documented in a study of cytomegalovirus exposure and HLA in healthy donors (dated by TCRdb to about 2017). At the level of the whole study: An earlier analysis of about 560 of the donors reported 276 Gb of sequence data and 95 million to 130 million unique TCR beta sequences obtained from about 170 million T cells. Approximately 300 gigabases of sequencing data and 70 million to 95 million unique TCR sequences made up an early release that covered approximately 700 HLA-typed donors. The genetic ancestry cluster associated with self-reported Caucasian donors included 81% of the approximately 430 genotyped donors. The study was designed to test whether signatures of past pathogen exposure could be identified by cataloging public T cell receptors. The T cell repertoires of 670 or so subjects were profiled by immunosequencing and related to cytomegalovirus serostatus. In addition to the first cohort of around 670 subjects, a separate validation cohort of approximately 130 different subjects was used. To predict cytomegalovirus infection status, the study brought together high-throughput TCR immunosequencing, statistical association of individual TCRs with disease status, and machine learning. In a later analysis, previously published TCR beta repertoires from 550 to 750 donors were re-analyzed and high-resolution HLA genotyping was added so that TCR occurrence patterns could be studied. Rather than using new phenotypic data, the later analysis identified candidate immune exposures from TCR beta sequences and from how often those sequences occurred across donors. In an earlier analysis of around 540 of the donors, high-throughput TCR beta sequencing was used to judge whether each TCR beta V gene segment behaved as functional or pseudogenic. Donor age, sex, ethnicity and CMV serostatus were collected together with the repertoire data. A later genetic analysis took genome-wide SNP genotypes for about 55% of the 666 donors and used that subset as a discovery cohort. All discovery cohort repertoires had been generated on a single sequencing platform. Class I and class II HLA loci were covered by the typing at four-digit resolution. Typing coverage differed by locus: A, B, C, DRB1 and DQB1 were typed in roughly 620-630 donors, DQA1 in about 500, DPA1 in around 580, and DPB1 in roughly 470. Four or five DR-DQ haplotypes were treated as single units for association and clustering because of strong linkage in the cohort. Among 300 to 500 genotyped donors of the cohort, an average of around 220,000 unique TCR beta nucleotide sequences was sequenced per donor, of which 15% to 20% were non-productive. Paper-wide results and their limitations: Because counts were too low, roughly 16 rarely observed V segments, including chromosome 9 orphons, were excluded from the earlier analysis of 587 of the donors. A further reported finding was that TCR beta sequences accurately predicted the HLA-A and HLA-B alleles for most subjects in the first cohort. A few of the identified cytomegalovirus-associated TCR beta chains were confirmed in vitro to be specific for cytomegalovirus antigens. The authors suggested that the approach could potentially be extended to other disease states and immunological phenotypes. Most TCR sequences were seen in very few donors, while some public TCRs were found in many individuals. The sequencing pipeline was judged likely to have produced a cluster of highly shared sequence variants as a technical artifact. Correlated functional status among segregating V segments might be attributable to linkage disequilibrium, but an unknown experimental factor could not be ruled out. The study gave a list of over 150 TCR beta chains associated with cytomegalovirus. When HLA alleles, especially DR and DQ, strongly co-occurred, TCR associations were difficult to assign to individual alleles. According to a later genetic analysis, donors in an Asian-associated ancestry cluster had fewer N-insertions in productive TCRs than the roughly 660-donor mean. In an earlier analysis of 450 to 750 of the donors, most TCR beta V segments appeared in productive rearrangements about 87% or about 30% of the time, broadly matching IMGT annotations. Because HLA typing was missing for some donors at each locus, association tests included only the typed subset. Some IMGT-functional V segments, including TRBV6-2 and TRBV6-3, could not be distinguished by the 87-base-pair reads and were therefore excluded. A later analysis found that TCR association rates varied across HLA loci, with DRB1 alleles showing the most associated TCRs and HLA-C alleles the fewest. A later analysis found that HLA-associated TCR beta chains were more clonally expanded and had lower generation probabilities than equally common non-associated chains. According to a later analysis, most CMV-associated TCR beta chains appeared to be HLA-restricted, and the HLA associations seemed to be driven largely by CMV exposure. V-gene and J-gene trimming of TCR beta chains was associated with a missense DCLRE1C variant in a later genetic analysis, and the association was replicated in an independent cohort. Roughly uniform sequencing depth across donors was assumed in presence/absence analyses, although this assumption may not hold. The classifier was reported to diagnose cytomegalovirus status with high specificity and sensitivity in both the original and validation cohorts. Several of the top co-occurrence clusters appeared to be linked to parvovirus B19, influenza, CMV and Epstein-Barr virus, according to a later analysis. The only immune exposure information available for the cohort was CMV serostatus. In a later analysis, 15,000 to 20,000 TCR beta sequences were associated with specific HLA alleles at a false discovery rate of 0.05. In this cohort, only TCR beta chains were sequenced, and detectable features were limited by the absence of alpha or paired-chain data.

The cohort comprised some 730 healthy bone marrow donors. All cohort members were sampled while nominally healthy, although unrecorded immune exposures were likely present. The donor was CMV seropositive and was included in the group of about 290 seropositive cohort members. A peripheral blood sample was provided by each donor, and peripheral blood mononuclear cells were used for TCR beta sequencing. The Qiagen DNeasy Blood Extraction Kit was used to extract genomic DNA from the blood cell samples. V loses 6 bases of germline sequence and J loses 7 bases, and the interval between the two ends is 18 bases. The germline V gene supplies CDR1 SQVTM and CDR2 ANQGSEA. The CDR3 starts with the cysteine, ends with the phenylalanine, and has 14 residues. Kept here is only the CDR3 DNA, which spans 42 bases and is read in frame from base 1. The method was the immunoSEQ multiplex PCR assay. The multiplex PCR relied on a mix of 60 forward primers for TCR Vbeta segments and 13 reverse primers for TCR Jbeta segments. A multiplex PCR assay on genomic DNA amplified the CDR3 region of rearranged TCR beta genes. The Illumina HiSeq System was used to sequence the amplified TCR beta libraries as 87-base-pair reads. For the original study's pipeline: A later analysis tallied roughly 80 million unique TCR beta chains across the 660 or so repertoires, and around 10 million of those chains were shared by two or more donors. Raw reads were error-corrected and collapsed into unique sequences by a nearest-neighbor algorithm in which closely related sequences were merged to remove PCR and sequencing errors. To assign V, D and J gene segments, CDR3 sequences were aligned to IMGT reference sequences. Each retained sequence needed at least a six-nucleotide match to both a V gene segment and a J gene segment. A rearrangement counted as productive if the CDR3 had no stop codons and remained in frame with V and J, and every other rearrangement counted as non-productive. Following IMGT convention, CDR3 was defined as the stretch from the second conserved V-encoded cysteine up to the conserved J-encoded phenylalanine. In an earlier analysis of around 600 of the donors, sequences lacking an unambiguous match to a single V gene segment were excluded. An earlier analysis of about 590 of the donors classified V segments as functional when productive rearrangements were above 56.7% and as segregating when the standard deviation between donors was above 5%. A statistical classification framework was developed to diagnose cytomegalovirus status using the catalog of TCR beta chain sequences. In a later analysis, TCR nucleotide sequences were compared against IMGT/GENE-DB human TR gene sequences so that V and J genes could be assigned. In a later analysis, CDR3 sequences and most-parsimonious VDJ recombination scenarios were assigned using the TCRdist pipeline. A later analysis defined each TCR beta chain by its CDR3 amino acid sequence plus V-gene family, and excluded reads lacking a unique V-gene family. As a way to deal with suspected cross-contamination and a sequencing artifact, a later analysis dropped nearly 600 nucleotide sequences that were highly shared and had low generation probability. In a later analysis, a clonal expansion index for each public chain was calculated from normalized within-repertoire ranks of inferred template counts. In a later analysis, generation probabilities were computed with a VDJ recombination model fitted to out-of-frame rearrangements, and the resulting probabilities were checked against IGoR. A later analysis scored TCR-TCR, TCR-HLA and TCR-CMV co-occurrence with hypergeometric tests, applying a repertoire-size bias correction to TCR pairs. In a later analysis, false discovery rates were estimated by permuting HLA or CMV assignments 20 times. A later analysis grouped co-occurring TCRs with DBSCAN, adding TCRdist sequence similarity when clustering within HLA-allele-positive subsets. Co-occurrence clustering excluded repertoires with fewer than 30,000 or more than 120,000 public chains, plus five with anomalous nucleotide sharing. TCRdb took this table from immuneACCESS and kept in-frame rearrangements with V and J called. Such tables lack part of the clones; where checked against another copy, unresolved V genes explain under half of the gap, and the rest is unexplained. The V and J calls and clone size come from that table; D and trimming were worked out from the DNA. This sample has some 200,000 clones in its table, and 70% to 80% of those were observed once. Together, the top ten hold 0.39% of the sample.

About this clone itself: Its antigen is currently not known. Base qualities are not at hand, and no much larger clone is one base apart.

This receptor was taken from a male donor in good health and CMV-seropositive. Sequenced input: PBMCs. In this chain, TRBV29-1 is recombined with TRBJ2-2, and possibly TRBD1, on 6 matching bases. CDR3 sequence: CSVGTNRVGGELFF. The bases are TGCAGCGTCGGAACAAACAGGGTCGGCGGGGAGCTGTTTTTT.